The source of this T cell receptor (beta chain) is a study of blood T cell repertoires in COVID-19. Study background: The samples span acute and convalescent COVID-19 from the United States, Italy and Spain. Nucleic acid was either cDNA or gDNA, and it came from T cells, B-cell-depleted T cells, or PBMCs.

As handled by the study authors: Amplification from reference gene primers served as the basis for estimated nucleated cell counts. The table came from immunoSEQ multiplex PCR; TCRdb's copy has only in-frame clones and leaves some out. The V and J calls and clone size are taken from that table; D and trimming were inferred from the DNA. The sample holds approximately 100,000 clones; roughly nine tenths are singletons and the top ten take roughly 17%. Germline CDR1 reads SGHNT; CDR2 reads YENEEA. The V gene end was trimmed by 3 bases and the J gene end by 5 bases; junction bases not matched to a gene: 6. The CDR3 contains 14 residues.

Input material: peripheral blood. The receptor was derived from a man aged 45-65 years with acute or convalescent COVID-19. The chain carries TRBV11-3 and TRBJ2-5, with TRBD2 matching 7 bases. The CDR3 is CASSFPTSRETQYF. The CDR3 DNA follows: TGTGCCAGCAGCTTCCCGACTAGCAGGGAGACCCAGTACTTC.